The 23 T cell receptor beta chains reported below all come from one sample, sequenced in a study of OX40 agonist ivuxolimab in advanced cancers. Generated by immunoSEQ multiplex PCR, the TCRdb table keeps only in-frame clones and is missing some. The table includes approximately 60,000 clones, about 90% detected once. Specimen: CD4+ or CD8+ T cells sorted from blood, collected in a trial of the OX40 agonist ivuxolimab. The receptors here all came from an adult with an advanced solid tumor such as melanoma, head and neck, liver or kidney cancer.

This clone was picked up one time. The chain carries TRBV28 and TRBJ1-1; D perhaps matches TRBD1 (5 bases). The V gene's germline CDR1 is MDHEN and CDR2 SYDVKM. The CDR3 runs to 14 residues. V lost 6 bases, J lost 9 bases, and 20 bases lay in between. The CDR3 sequence is CASRPLGEGSKAFF. Here the CDR3 DNA reads TGTGCCAGCAGGCCGTTGGGGGAAGGATCGAAAGCTTTCTTT.

The rearrangement uses TRBV21-1 and TRBJ1-1. TRBV21-1 is listed as a pseudogene. This CDR3 comprises 11 residues. The CDR3 DNA reads as TGTGCCAGCAGCAAAGAAGGAGAAGCTTTCTTT. As protein: CASSKEGEAFF.

The gene calls are TRBV12-5 and TRBJ2-3; 9 nucleotides line up with TRBD1. With 6 bases clipped from V and 6 bases from J, the junction kept 4 bases outside the gene matches. CDR3 length equals 13 residues. Germline-derived CDR1 and CDR2 are LGHNT and FRNRAP. The CDR3 loop reads CASGWDRVDTQYF. The CDR3 coding sequence is TGTGCTAGTGGCTGGGACAGGGTGGATACGCAGTATTTT.

The J gene is TRBJ1-1, the V gene TRBV6-5; no clear D. The CDR3 runs 12 residues. Looked up from germline, CDR1 is MNHEY and CDR2 is SVGAGI. The V gene lost 4 bases and the J gene lost 1 base, with 4 bases spanning the gap. The chain's CDR3 is CASSFRNTEAFF. CDR3 DNA sequence: TGTGCCAGCAGTTTCCGGAACACTGAAGCTTTCTTT.

In this sample, this clone turned up once. CDR3: CASSILAGVGTGELFF. CDR3 nucleotides: TGTGCCAGCAGCATTCTAGCGGGAGTAGGCACCGGGGAGCTGTTTTTT. This chain links TRBV5-6 with TRBJ2-2; 10 positions agree with TRBD2. The junction had 7 bases not matched to a gene; V was cut back by 4 bases and J by 4 bases. Germline CDR1 SGHDT, CDR2 YYEEEE. The CDR3 covers 16 residues.

The chain couples TRBV7-6 to TRBJ2-1; D is unclear. The length of the CDR3 is 15 residues. Germline V gene sequence: CDR1 SGHVS, CDR2 FNYEAQ. Trimming cost V 1 base and J 6 bases, with 13 bases left between them. CDR3: CASSLEPTMLNEQFF. The CDR3 nucleotides read TGTGCCAGCAGCTTAGAGCCAACGATGCTCAATGAGCAGTTCTTC.

The chain employs TRBV15 and TRBJ2-7; 10 bases match TRBD2. V shed 0 bases and J 3 bases; nucleotides not matched to a gene: 5. The CDR3 is made up of 16 amino acids. The germline CDR1 and CDR2 sequences are LNHNV and YYDKDF (reference sequence). The CDR3 coding sequence is TGTGCCACCAGCAGAGACGCTAGCGGGAGAAGCTACGAGCAGTACTTC. It codes for CATSRDASGRSYEQYF.

The chain uses TRBV6-5 and TRBJ1-6, with 9 nucleotides matching TRBD1. The V gene's germline CDR1 is MNHEY and CDR2 SVGAGI. This CDR3 spans 14 amino acids. Trimming took 6 bases from V and 6 from J; bases not matched to a gene: 3. CDR3 sequence: CASRATGGNSPLHF. The CDR3, as DNA: TGTGCCAGCAGAGCGACAGGGGGTAATTCACCCCTCCACTTT.

The genes are TRBV27 and TRBJ2-7, with D uncertain. Germline CDR1 reads MNHEY; CDR2 reads SMNVEV (reference sequence). This CDR3 comprises 15 residues. Trimming shortened V by 3 bases and J by 6 bases, and 18 bases separated the two germline ends. CDR3 sequence (DNA): TGTGCCAGCAGTTTCGAGTCACCGGGCCACGGCGAGCAGTACTTC. It encodes CASSFESPGHGEQYF.

This clone has a handful of counts. V usage is TRBV29-1 and J usage is TRBJ2-5; no clear D. CDR3 length: 12 amino acids. With 5 bases removed from V and 5 bases from J, the gap between germline ends came to 12 bases. The germline gives CDR1 SQVTM, CDR2 ANQGSEA. The CDR3 loop is CSVSTPGETQYF. The CDR3 DNA sequence: TGCAGCGTTTCCACACCTGGCGAGACCCAGTACTTC. The full variable domain, in which reference TRBV29-1 and TRBJ2-5 provide the parts outside the CDR3, is SAVISQKPSRDICQRGTSLTIQCQVDSQVTMMFWYRQQPGQSLTLIATANQGSEATYESGFVIDKFPISRPNLTFSTLTVSNMSPEDSSIYLCSVSTPGETQYFGPGTRLLVL.

The rearrangement uses TRBV5-1 and TRBJ2-3; D gene unclear. The ends were cut back, 2 bases at V and 0 bases at J, with 10 bases in the middle. The V gene's germline CDR1 is SGHRS and CDR2 YFSETQ. The CDR3 extends over 15 amino acids. The CDR3 reads CASSFRGTSTDTQYF. CDR3 sequence (DNA): TGCGCCAGCAGCTTTCGCGGTACTAGCACAGATACGCAGTATTTT.

The genes are TRBV28 and TRBJ2-7, with D perhaps given as TRBD1 or TRBD2 (7 bases each). CDR3 size: 17 residues. The V and J ends lost 5 bases and 3 bases respectively, with 23 bases between them. Germline V gene data show CDR1 as MDHEN and CDR2 as SYDVKM. CDR3 nucleotides: TGTGCCAGCAGTACCCTGTTTGGGGAGGGGGCTTACTACGAGCAGTACTTC. It encodes CASSTLFGEGAYYEQYF. The entire variable domain, with the rest obtained from reference TRBV28 and TRBJ2-7, is as follows: DVKVTQSSRYLVKRTGEKVFLECVQDMDHENMFWYRQDPGLGLRLIYFSYDVKMKEKGDIPEGYSVSREKKERFSLILESASTNQTSMYLCASSTLFGEGAYYEQYFGPGTRLTVT.

This clone appeared once. This sequence joins TRBV5-1 and TRBJ2-7, with 9 positions matching TRBD1. There are 15 residues in the CDR3. With V trimmed by 0 bases and J by 3 bases, 4 bases remained unmatched. Per the germline V gene, CDR1 is SGHRS and CDR2 is YFSETQ. CDR3 DNA: TGCGCCAGCAGCTTGGTGGACAGGGGACGCTACGAGCAGTACTTC. It codes for CASSLVDRGRYEQYF.

The rearrangement joins TRBV6-1 to TRBJ2-1, with D unresolved. CDR3 length: 15 amino acids. Trimming took 2 bases from V and 4 from J, leaving 12 bases between them. Germline V gene sequence: CDR1 MNHNS, CDR2 SASEGT. This CDR3 is CASSESVLGYNEQFF. CDR3 coding DNA: TGTGCCAGCAGTGAATCGGTTCTTGGGTACAATGAGCAGTTCTTC.

The chain recombines TRBV5-4 with TRBJ2-5, with 16 bases aligning to TRBD2. The J call may be incorrect, as the DNA end agrees better with TRBJ2-7. The CDR3 loop spans 15 amino acids. Germline CDR1 and CDR2: SGHNT and YYREEE (reference sequence). CDR3 bases: TGTGCCAGCAGCACGGGACTAGCGGGAGGGCTCGAGCAGTACTTC. The encoded protein is CASSTGLAGGLEQYF.

This chain links TRBV19 with TRBJ2-2; 8 positions agree with TRBD1. V was pared by 4 bases and J by 5 bases, with 3 bases of the junction left unmatched. Per germline, CDR1 LNHDA and CDR2 SQIVND (reference sequence). The CDR3 is 14 residues long. CDR3 region: CASSNQGATGELFF. DNA for the CDR3: TGTGCCAGTAGTAACCAGGGGGCGACCGGGGAGCTGTTTTTT.

The rearrangement uses TRBV5-1 and TRBJ2-7; TRBD2 matches at 13 bases. Trimming took 4 bases from V and 6 from J; bases not matched to a gene: 7. From germline, CDR1 is SGHRS and CDR2 YFSETQ. This CDR3 is 15 amino acids long. Here the CDR3 reads CASSGGTSGIAEQYF. The CDR3 coding sequence is TGCGCCAGCAGCGGAGGGACTAGCGGGATCGCCGAGCAGTACTTC.

The chain carries TRBV5-1 and TRBJ2-7; 11 bases are shared with TRBD1. This CDR3 contains 15 residues. Germline trimming cut 7 bases from V and 3 bases from J; bases unmatched to any gene: 9. In germline, CDR1 is SGHRS, CDR2 YFSETQ. CDR3 sequence: CASGITGQGGYEQYF. The CDR3, as DNA: TGCGCCAGCGGGATTACGGGACAGGGGGGCTACGAGCAGTACTTC.

The chain carries TRBV29-1 and TRBJ2-1; 9 nucleotides line up with TRBD1. CDR1 and CDR2 from the germline V gene are SQVTM and ANQGSEA. The CDR3 consists of 13 residues. CDR3 nucleotide sequence: TGCAGTATAACCGGGACAGGGCGGAATGAGCAGTTCTTC. It translates to CSITGTGRNEQFF.

This clone has only a few counts. The V and J genes are TRBV7-6 and TRBJ2-7, with D perhaps assigned TRBD1 or TRBD2 (6 bases each). V lost 5 bases and J lost 2, with 13 bases in between. The CDR3 sequence is 14 residues long. Germline CDR1 and CDR2: SGHVS and FNYEAQ. CDR3 protein: CASSIEGGPYEQYF. In nucleotides, the CDR3 is TGTGCCAGCAGCATAGAGGGGGGACCCTACGAGCAGTACTTC.

The J gene is TRBJ2-3, the V gene TRBV5-1; no definite D call. The CDR3 is 14 amino acids. Trimming stripped 3 bases from V and 2 bases from J, with 10 bases between. Per germline, CDR1 SGHRS and CDR2 YFSETQ. The CDR3 is CASSSQSATDTQYF. CDR3 nucleotide sequence: TGCGCCAGCAGCTCCCAGTCCGCCACAGATACGCAGTATTTT.

The chain recombines TRBV5-1 with TRBJ2-3, with 9 bases identical to TRBD1. V shed 4 bases and J 1 base; nucleotides not matched to a gene: 7. The CDR3 covers 16 residues. The V gene's germline CDR1 is SGHRS and CDR2 YFSETQ. CDR3 nucleotide sequence: TGCGCCAGCAGCCCGAGGGGACAGGGTGGCACAGATACGCAGTATTTT. Translation: CASSPRGQGGTDTQYF.

This rearrangement joins TRBV28 to TRBJ1-2; 7 positions match TRBD1. V dropped 11 bases and J dropped 4; count of bases not matched to a gene: 7. The CDR3 totals 12 residues. Per germline, CDR1 MDHEN and CDR2 SYDVKM. The chain's CDR3 is CAAAPGGYGYTF. The CDR3 DNA is TGTGCCGCGGCCCCAGGGGGCTATGGCTACACCTTC.